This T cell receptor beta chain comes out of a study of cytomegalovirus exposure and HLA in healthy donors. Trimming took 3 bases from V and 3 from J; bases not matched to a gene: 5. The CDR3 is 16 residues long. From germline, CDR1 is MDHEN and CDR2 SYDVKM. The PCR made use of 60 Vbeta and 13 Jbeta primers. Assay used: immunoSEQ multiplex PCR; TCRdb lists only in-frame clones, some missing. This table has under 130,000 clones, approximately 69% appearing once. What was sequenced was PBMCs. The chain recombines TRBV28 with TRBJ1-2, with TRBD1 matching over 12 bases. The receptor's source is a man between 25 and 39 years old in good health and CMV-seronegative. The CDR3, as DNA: TGTGCCAGCAGTTTCCCGGGACAGGGGGCCGACTATGGCTACACCTTC. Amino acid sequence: CASSFPGQGADYGYTF.